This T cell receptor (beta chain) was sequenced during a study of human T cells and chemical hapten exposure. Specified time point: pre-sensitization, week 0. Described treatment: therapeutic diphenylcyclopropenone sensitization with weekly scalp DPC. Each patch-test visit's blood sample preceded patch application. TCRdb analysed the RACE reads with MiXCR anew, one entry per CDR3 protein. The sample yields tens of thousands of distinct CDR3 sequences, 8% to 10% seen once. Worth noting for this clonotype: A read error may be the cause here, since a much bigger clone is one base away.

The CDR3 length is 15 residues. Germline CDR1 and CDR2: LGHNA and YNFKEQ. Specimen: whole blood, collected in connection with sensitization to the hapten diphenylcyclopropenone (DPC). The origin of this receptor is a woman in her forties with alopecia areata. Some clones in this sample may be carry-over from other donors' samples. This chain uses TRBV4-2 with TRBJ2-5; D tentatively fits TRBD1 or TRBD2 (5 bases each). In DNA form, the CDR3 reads TGTGCCAGCAGCCAAGATAGGGGACGAGGAGAGACCCAGCACTTC. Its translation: CASSQDRGRGETQHF.